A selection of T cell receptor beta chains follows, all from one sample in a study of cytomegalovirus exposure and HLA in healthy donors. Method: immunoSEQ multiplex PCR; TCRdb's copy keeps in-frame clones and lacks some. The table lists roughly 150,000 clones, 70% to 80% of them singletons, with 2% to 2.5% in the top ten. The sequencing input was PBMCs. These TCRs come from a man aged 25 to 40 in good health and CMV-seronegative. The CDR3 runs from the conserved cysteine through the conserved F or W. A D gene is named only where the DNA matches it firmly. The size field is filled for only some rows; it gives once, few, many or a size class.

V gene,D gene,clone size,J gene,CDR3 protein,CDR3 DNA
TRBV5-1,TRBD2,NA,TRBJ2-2,CASSLSGEGTGELFF,TGCGCCAGCAGCTTGAGCGGGGAGGGAACCGGGGAGCTGTTTTTT
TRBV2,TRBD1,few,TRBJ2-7,CASIQGYEQYF,TGTGCCAGCATACAGGGGTACGAGCAGTACTTC
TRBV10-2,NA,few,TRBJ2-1,CASSDPLASYNEQFF,TGCGCCAGCAGTGACCCCCTAGCGTCCTACAATGAGCAGTTCTTC
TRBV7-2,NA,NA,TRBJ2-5,CASSPGGLMGRETQYF,TGTGCCAGCAGCCCCGGGGGGCTGATGGGGAGGGAGACCCAGTACTTC
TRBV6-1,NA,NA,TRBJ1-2,CASSTPAMGGDGYTF,TGTGCCAGCAGTACGCCCGCAATGGGGGGGGATGGCTACACCTTC
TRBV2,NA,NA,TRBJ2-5,CASRGQGNSFGETQYF,TGTGCCAGCCGGGGCCAGGGGAACTCCTTTGGGGAGACCCAGTACTTC
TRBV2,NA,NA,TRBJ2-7,CASSDKGQYRTGPYEQYF,TGTGCCAGCAGTGATAAGGGGCAATATAGAACGGGCCCCTACGAGCAGTACTTC
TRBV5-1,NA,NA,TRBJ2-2,CASSLRGRKTTGELFF,TGCGCCAGCAGCTTAAGAGGGCGGAAAACTACCGGGGAGCTGTTTTTT
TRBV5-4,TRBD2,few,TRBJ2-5,CASSSTSGFIETQYF,TGTGCCAGCAGCTCGACTAGCGGGTTTATCGAGACCCAGTACTTC
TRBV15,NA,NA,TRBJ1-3,CATSRSDMASGNTIYF,TGTGCCACCAGCAGATCCGACATGGCCTCTGGAAACACCATATATTTT
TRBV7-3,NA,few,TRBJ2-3,CASSQGVSGIADTQYF,TGTGCCAGCAGCCAGGGGGTTAGCGGGATAGCAGATACGCAGTATTTT
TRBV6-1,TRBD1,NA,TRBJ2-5,CASSEASGTGQETQYF,TGTGCCAGCAGTGAAGCTTCCGGGACAGGACAAGAGACCCAGTACTTC
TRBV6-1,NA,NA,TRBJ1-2,CASREPRRYGYTF,TGTGCCAGCAGGGAGCCCCGCCGCTATGGCTACACCTTC
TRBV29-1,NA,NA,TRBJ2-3,CSVDKWQGLDTQYF,TGCAGCGTTGATAAATGGCAGGGATTAGATACGCAGTATTTT
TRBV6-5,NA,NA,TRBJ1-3,CASFSGLSGNTIYF,TGTGCCAGCTTCAGTGGTTTATCTGGAAACACCATATATTTT
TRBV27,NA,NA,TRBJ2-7,CASSPTGLEQYF,TGTGCCAGCAGTCCCACAGGGCTCGAGCAGTACTTC
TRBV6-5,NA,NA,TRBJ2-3,CASSYSGFRTDTQYF,TGTGCCAGCAGTTACTCCGGTTTTCGCACAGATACGCAGTATTTT
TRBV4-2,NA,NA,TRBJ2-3,CASSLGGGREYTDTQYF,TGTGCCAGCAGCCTGGGAGGGGGGCGGGAGTACACAGATACGCAGTATTTT
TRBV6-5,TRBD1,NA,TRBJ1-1,CASSAGQGNTEAFF,TGTGCCAGCAGTGCCGGACAGGGAAACACTGAAGCTTTCTTT
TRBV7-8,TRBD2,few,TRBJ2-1,CASSPYGLAGAYNEQFF,TGTGCCAGCAGCCCCTACGGACTAGCGGGAGCCTACAATGAGCAGTTCTTC
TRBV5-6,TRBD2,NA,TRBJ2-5,CASSRSGTKETQYF,TGTGCCAGCAGCCGAAGTGGGACTAAAGAGACCCAGTACTTC
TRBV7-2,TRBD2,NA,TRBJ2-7,CASSWTSGGSYEQYF,TGTGCCAGCAGCTGGACTAGCGGGGGCTCTTACGAGCAGTACTTC
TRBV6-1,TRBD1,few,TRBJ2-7,CASSEAGTGGYEQYF,TGTGCCAGCAGTGAAGCGGGGACAGGGGGTTACGAGCAGTACTTC
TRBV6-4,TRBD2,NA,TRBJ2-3,CASSSLAGATNTQYF,TGTGCCAGCAGTTCACTAGCGGGAGCAACTAATACGCAGTATTTT
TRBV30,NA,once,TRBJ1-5,CAWRDRISNQPQHF,TGTGCCTGGAGAGACAGAATTAGCAATCAGCCCCAGCATTTT
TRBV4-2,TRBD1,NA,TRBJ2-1,CASSQEQGINNEQFF,TGTGCCAGCAGCCAAGAACAGGGGATTAACAATGAGCAGTTCTTC
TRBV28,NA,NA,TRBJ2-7,CASSPRGLNEQYF,TGTGCCAGCAGCCCACGGGGACTCAACGAGCAGTACTTC
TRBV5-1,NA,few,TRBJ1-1,CASSLVPGINTEAFF,TGCGCCAGCAGCTTGGTGCCGGGGATCAACACTGAAGCTTTCTTT
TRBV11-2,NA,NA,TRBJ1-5,CASSLVAHQPQHF,TGTGCCAGCAGCTTAGTGGCACATCAGCCCCAGCATTTT
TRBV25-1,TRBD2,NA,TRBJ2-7,CASSLSGSLIHEQYF,TGTGCCAGCAGTCTGAGCGGGAGTTTAATCCACGAGCAGTACTTC
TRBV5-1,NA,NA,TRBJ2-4,CASSFGREIGNIQYF,TGCGCCAGCAGCTTTGGTCGGGAGATAGGAAACATTCAGTACTTC
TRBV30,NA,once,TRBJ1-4,CAWGSRANEKLFF,TGTGCCTGGGGGTCCCGGGCTAATGAAAAACTGTTTTTT
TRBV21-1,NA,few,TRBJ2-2,CASIWGLAGLTGELFF,TGTGCCAGCATCTGGGGACTAGCGGGACTCACCGGGGAGCTGTTTTTT
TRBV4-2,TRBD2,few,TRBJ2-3,CASSQPGLASYLDPGTDTQYF,TGTGCCAGCAGCCAACCCGGACTAGCGAGCTACCTAGATCCTGGCACAGATACGCAGTATTTT
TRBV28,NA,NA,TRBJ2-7,CASSLPQGYEQYF,TGTGCCAGCAGTCTACCTCAGGGTTACGAGCAGTACTTC
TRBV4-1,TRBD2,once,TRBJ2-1,CASSHSGTTRNEQFF,TGCGCCAGCAGCCACTCAGGGACTACCCGCAATGAGCAGTTCTTC
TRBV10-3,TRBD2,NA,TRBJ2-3,CAISGGLAGGPTDTQYF,TGTGCCATCAGTGGAGGTCTAGCGGGAGGGCCGACAGATACGCAGTATTTT
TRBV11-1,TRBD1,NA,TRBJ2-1,CASSPRTGGHEQFF,TGTGCCAGCAGCCCACGGACAGGGGGTCATGAGCAGTTCTTC
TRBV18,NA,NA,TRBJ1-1,CASSTGQNTEAFF,TGTGCCAGCTCGACGGGACAAAACACTGAAGCTTTCTTT
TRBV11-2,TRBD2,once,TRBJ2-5,CASSSTSGDYQETQYF,TGTGCCAGCAGCTCTACTAGCGGGGACTACCAAGAGACCCAGTACTTC
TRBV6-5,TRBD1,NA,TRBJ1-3,CASRVTGASGNTIYF,TGTGCCAGCAGGGTAACAGGGGCCTCTGGAAACACCATATATTTT
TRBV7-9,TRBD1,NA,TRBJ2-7,CASSLAGQGALYEQYF,TGTGCCAGCAGCTTAGCGGGGCAGGGGGCTCTCTACGAGCAGTACTTC
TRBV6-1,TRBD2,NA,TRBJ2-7,CASTPGTSGSYEQYF,TGTGCCAGCACTCCCGGGACTAGCGGGAGTTACGAGCAGTACTTC
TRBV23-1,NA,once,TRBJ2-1,CASSLGQFF,TGCGCCAGCAGCCTCGGGCAGTTCTTC
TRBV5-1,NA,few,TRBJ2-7,CASSLFGDEQYF,TGCGCCAGCAGCTTGTTCGGAGACGAGCAGTACTTC
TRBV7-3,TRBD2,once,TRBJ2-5,CASSSSGSAETQYF,TGTGCCAGCAGCTCTAGCGGGAGCGCGGAGACCCAGTACTTC
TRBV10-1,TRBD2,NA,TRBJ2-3,CASSESGGDTQYF,TGCGCCAGCAGTGAATCGGGAGGGGATACGCAGTATTTT
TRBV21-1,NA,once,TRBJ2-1,CASSNHLLAGHYNEQFF,TGTGCCAGCAGCAACCACCTGCTAGCGGGGCACTACAATGAGCAGTTCTTC
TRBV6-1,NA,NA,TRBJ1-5,CASSELGGVGNQPQHF,TGTGCCAGCAGTGAACTAGGAGGGGTCGGCAATCAGCCCCAGCATTTT
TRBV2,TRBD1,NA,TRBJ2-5,CASSEGTGTETQYF,TGTGCCAGCAGCGAGGGGACAGGGACGGAGACCCAGTACTTC
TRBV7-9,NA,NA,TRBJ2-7,CASSLSQGFDEQYF,TGTGCCAGCAGCCTGAGCCAGGGATTCGACGAGCAGTACTTC
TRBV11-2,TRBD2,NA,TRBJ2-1,CASSLASSGGYNEQFF,TGTGCCAGCAGCTTAGCTTCTAGCGGGGGCTACAATGAGCAGTTCTTC
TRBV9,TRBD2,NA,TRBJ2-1,CASSVGDSGFYNEQFF,TGTGCCAGCAGCGTAGGTGATAGCGGGTTCTACAATGAGCAGTTCTTC
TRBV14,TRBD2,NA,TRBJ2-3,CASSARLAASTDTQYF,TGTGCCAGCAGCGCTCGACTAGCGGCAAGCACAGATACGCAGTATTTT
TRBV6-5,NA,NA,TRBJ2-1,CASRGGGYEQFF,TGTGCCAGCAGGGGCGGGGGCTATGAGCAGTTCTTC
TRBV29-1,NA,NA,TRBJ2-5,CSARRAEETQYF,TGCAGCGCCCGACGAGCGGAAGAGACCCAGTACTTC
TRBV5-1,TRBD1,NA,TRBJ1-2,CASSSRQGFSYTF,TGCGCCAGCAGCTCTCGACAGGGCTTCAGCTACACCTTC
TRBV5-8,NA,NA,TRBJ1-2,CASSLGTGLNYGYTF,TGTGCCAGCAGCTTGGGAACGGGGTTGAACTATGGCTACACCTTC
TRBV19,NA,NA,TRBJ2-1,CASSIGPGLSYNEQFF,TGTGCCAGTAGTATCGGGCCAGGGCTATCCTACAATGAGCAGTTCTTC
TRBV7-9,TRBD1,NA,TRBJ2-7,CASSSQGAGTYEQYF,TGTGCCAGCAGCTCACAGGGGGCAGGGACCTACGAGCAGTACTTC